Here is one TCR beta chain with its context. Its antigen remains undetermined. One base away there is no much larger clone; base qualities are not given. These data originate in a study of blood T cell repertoires in COVID-19 (dated by TCRdb to about 2020). For the wider study: For ImmuneRACE Cohort 3, a participant was defined as recovered based on two consecutive negative NP/OP PCR tests, clearance by a healthcare professional, or resolution of symptoms. Where available, HLA class I and class II types were taken from metadata supplied by the sample provider and were not determined by assay-based typing. Samples came from the ongoing ImmuneRACE study (first 160 participants) plus 1,254 subjects from 6 global collaborators. The collaborator samples originated in the United States, Italy and Spain and spanned the acute and convalescent phases of COVID-19. The dataset comprised deeply sampled blood TCRbeta repertoires from subjects exposed to, actively infected with, or recovered from COVID-19. Nearly every sample came with metadata listing a de-identified subject ID, COVID-19 status, age in years and sex. The material from the prospective study consisted of cDNA or gDNA derived from T cells, B-cell-depleted T cells, or PBMCs. The repertoires were released in a freely available public database meant as a resource for research on the immune response to SARS-CoV-2.

Participants in the prospective study were enrolled through a virtual design, were aged roughly 18 to 100 years, and lived in some 24 United States geographic areas. To assign participants to cohorts, the prospective study relied on clinical history that participants themselves reported in a screening survey and a study questionnaire. Each participant in the prospective study had whole blood, serum and a nasopharyngeal or oropharyngeal swab collected by mobile phlebotomists. Prospective study participants could optionally give additional blood draws and questionnaires over an approximately 2-month period. Before DNA extraction, blood samples from the prospective study were shipped at room temperature or frozen. The junction shows trimming of 10 bases on V and 5 bases on J, and the gene matches do not reach 8 bases of it. From the cysteine up to the phenylalanine, the CDR3 has a length of 14 residues. Only the CDR3 region is kept as DNA, spanning 42 bases read in frame from base 1. Reading the germline V gene (reference sequence) gives CDR1 LNHDA and CDR2 SQIVND.

TCRbeta CDR3 regions were amplified from genomic DNA by means of the immunoSEQ Assay, a bias-controlled multiplex PCR. In the paper's pipeline: The number of nucleated cells in each sample was estimated from the amplification of reference gene primers within the assay. Sequence reads were collapsed and filtered to measure the absolute abundance of every unique TCRbeta CDR3 rearrangement. For each sample, productive Simpson clonality was calculated as the square root of Simpson's diversity index over productive rearrangements. Sourced from immuneACCESS, this table was stored by TCRdb with only in-frame sequences that have V and J called. A share of the clones is absent; for the studies checked, an unresolved V gene accounts for under half, and the remainder has no known explanation. Clone size and the V and J calls come from that table; the DNA yielded D and trimming. The sample table lists 350,000 to 400,000 clones, roughly 86% of them with a count of one. The ten largest clones add up to about 2.1% of the sample.

The study at large found these results: The amount of clinical and demographic metadata varied by source and participant and was provided uncurated.

Sequences were obtained from PBMCs or T cells enriched from blood (not recorded which). The rearranged chain carries TRBV19 and TRBJ2-2, with 9 bases aligning to TRBD1. This sequence originates from a man aged 40-49 years in a cohort exposed to, infected with or recovered from COVID-19 (not recorded which). Here the CDR3 is given as CATSRDRATGELFF. The sequence in DNA is TGTGCCACCTCACGGGACAGGGCGACCGGGGAGCTGTTTTTT.